These T cell receptor beta chains were read from a single sample in a study of shared T cell receptors in the human thymus. Libraries were prepared by immunoSEQ multiplex PCR; TCRdb keeps only in-frame clonotypes and omits some of them. The sample consists of hundreds of thousands of clones, approximately 90% of them appearing once. The data also belong to a second study, concerning human thymus T cells.

The sample was thymocytes. The receptors stem from a boy in the first two years of life with a congenital heart defect. Each CDR3 is given with its conserved first and last residue. A D gene is named only where the DNA matches it firmly. Where a row states a size, it is once, few, many or the class of an expanded clone; other rows omit it.

>-|-|TRBJ2-2|TRBV27
CASSHLGGELFF
TGTGCCAGCAGTCACCTCGGCGGGGAGCTGTTTTTT
>-|-|TRBJ2-1|TRBV4-3
CASSQDLNLVRIEQFF
TGCGCCAGCAGCCAAGATCTAAACCTAGTCCGAATTGAGCAGTTCTTC
>TRBD2|-|TRBJ2-1|TRBV5-6
CASSLPPGLAGGRKQFF
TGTGCCAGCAGCTTGCCGCCGGGACTAGCGGGGGGGAGGAAGCAGTTCTTC
>TRBD1|-|TRBJ2-1|TRBV25-1
CASSGGQGWDEQFF
TGTGCCAGCAGTGGAGGACAGGGTTGGGATGAGCAGTTCTTC
>TRBD1|once|TRBJ2-7|TRBV7-6
CASSLSLRGPAEEQYF
TGTGCCAGCAGCCTAAGCCTAAGGGGGCCGGCTGAAGAGCAGTACTTC
>TRBD1|-|TRBJ1-2|TRBV28
CASSGDRALPINYGYTF
TGTGCCAGCAGTGGGGACAGGGCCCTACCTATCAACTATGGCTACACCTTC
>-|few|TRBJ1-1|TRBV4-1
CASSPFLAGNTEAFF
TGCGCCAGCAGCCCCTTCTTGGCGGGGAACACTGAAGCTTTCTTT
>TRBD1|-|TRBJ1-5|TRBV2
CASSPDREGNQPQHF
TGTGCCAGCAGTCCAGACAGGGAAGGGAATCAGCCCCAGCATTTT
>TRBD1|-|TRBJ2-7|TRBV10-3
CAISDSAKDRDIDEQYF
TGTGCCATCAGTGACTCGGCGAAGGACAGGGACATTGACGAGCAGTACTTC
>-|-|TRBJ2-5|TRBV2
CASSEDPVEGQETQYF
TGTGCCAGCAGTGAAGACCCAGTAGAGGGTCAAGAGACCCAGTACTTC
>-|-|TRBJ2-5|TRBV5-6
CASSLGGPLETQYF
TGTGCCAGCAGCTTGGGTGGGCCCCTGGAGACCCAGTACTTC
>TRBD2|once|TRBJ2-2|TRBV5-1
CASSLLAGDGTGELFF
TGCGCCAGCAGCTTATTAGCGGGAGATGGTACCGGGGAGCTGTTTTTT
>TRBD1|-|TRBJ2-1|TRBV6-1
CASRDRASYNEQFF
TGTGCCAGCAGGGACAGGGCGTCCTACAATGAGCAGTTCTTC
>-|-|TRBJ2-1|TRBV12-5
CASGPTGASYNEQFF
TGTGCTAGTGGTCCGACGGGAGCGTCCTACAATGAGCAGTTCTTC
>TRBD2|-|TRBJ2-7|TRBV4-2
CASSPRTRSGDEQYF
TGTGCCAGCAGCCCCAGGACCCGGAGCGGGGACGAGCAGTACTTC
>-|-|TRBJ1-2|TRBV30
CAWSVGGDDGYTF
TGTGCCTGGAGTGTCGGAGGGGACGATGGCTACACCTTC
>-|-|TRBJ1-1|TRBV5-6
CASSLGKGGQAFF
TGTGCCAGCAGCTTGGGAAAAGGAGGCCAAGCTTTCTTT
>TRBD2|-|TRBJ2-1|TRBV4-2
CASSQDTGRLLAGEVYNEQFF
TGTGCCAGCAGCCAAGATACCGGCAGGCTGCTAGCGGGAGAGGTTTACAATGAGCAGTTCTTC
>-|-|TRBJ2-1|TRBV15
CATSPSGTGYNEQFF
TGTGCCACCAGCCCCTCCGGGACTGGTTACAATGAGCAGTTCTTC
>TRBD2|-|TRBJ2-7|TRBV30
CAWSKNPRETSGEYEQYF
TGTGCCTGGAGTAAAAACCCACGAGAGACTAGCGGGGAGTACGAGCAGTACTTC
>-|-|TRBJ2-7|TRBV14
CASSHRTAGYEQYF
TGTGCCAGCAGCCACCGGACCGCGGGCTACGAGCAGTACTTC
>TRBD1|-|TRBJ2-2|TRBV7-6
CASSYNPGDRGPHGELFF
TGTGCCAGCAGCTACAACCCGGGGGACAGGGGTCCTCACGGGGAGCTGTTTTTT
>-|-|TRBJ2-4|TRBV15
CATSREGALLISVKNIQYF
TGTGCCACCAGCAGAGAAGGGGCCCTGCTGATCTCGGTCAAAAACATTCAGTACTTC
>TRBD1|few|TRBJ1-3|TRBV28
CASSTREGAPGNTIYF
TGTGCCAGCAGTACCCGAGAGGGGGCGCCTGGAAACACCATATATTTT
>TRBD1|-|TRBJ2-2|TRBV10-1
CASSEEDFTGGLNTGELFF
TGCGCCAGCAGTGAGGAAGACTTTACAGGGGGCCTCAACACCGGGGAGCTGTTTTTT
>TRBD2|-|TRBJ2-7|TRBV27
CASSWSGRGEQYF
TGTGCCAGCAGTTGGAGCGGGAGGGGCGAGCAGTACTTC
>TRBD2|-|TRBJ2-7|TRBV28
CASTSLGGRRSYEQYF
TGTGCCAGCACCTCTCTGGGCGGGAGAAGGTCCTACGAGCAGTACTTC
>-|-|TRBJ1-1|TRBV11-2
CASSLYWGQNTEAFF
TGTGCCAGCAGCTTATACTGGGGGCAGAACACTGAAGCTTTCTTT
>-|-|TRBJ1-1|TRBV10-3
CAINHPGHLPHEAFF
TGTGCCATCAACCACCCGGGACACCTGCCCCATGAAGCTTTCTTT
>TRBD2|-|TRBJ2-7|TRBV28
CASKSGSGREGYEQYF
TGTGCCAGCAAGAGCGGATCTGGGCGGGAGGGTTACGAGCAGTACTTC
>-|-|TRBJ1-5|TRBV19
CASSEAGRMGNQPQHF
TGTGCCAGTAGTGAGGCGGGAAGAATGGGAAATCAGCCCCAGCATTTT
>-|-|TRBJ1-5|TRBV7-8
CASSLRSNQPQHF
TGTGCCAGCAGCTTGCGAAGCAATCAGCCCCAGCATTTT
>-|-|TRBJ2-3|TRBV7-9
CASQGVTDTQYF
TGTGCCAGCCAAGGGGTCACAGATACGCAGTATTTT
>-|-|TRBJ1-4|TRBV27
CASSSRRAEKLFF
TGTGCCAGCAGTTCAAGGCGGGCTGAAAAACTGTTTTTT
>TRBD2|-|TRBJ2-5|TRBV6-4
CASRSGGLAGVRETQYF
TGTGCCAGCAGAAGTGGGGGGCTAGCGGGAGTACGGGAGACCCAGTACTTC
>TRBD2|once|TRBJ2-7|TRBV11-2
CAITGTEVAGGPGYEQYF
TGTGCCATCACTGGGACCGAGGTAGCGGGAGGGCCGGGCTACGAGCAGTACTTC
>TRBD1|-|TRBJ1-2|TRBV11-3
CASRNGQDDNYGYTF
TGTGCCAGCAGAAACGGACAGGACGATAACTATGGCTACACCTTC
>-|once|TRBJ2-5|TRBV6-5
CASSYSKRGRETQYF
TGTGCCAGCAGTTACTCGAAAAGGGGTCGGGAGACCCAGTACTTC
>TRBD2|-|TRBJ2-5|TRBV6-4
CASSDGAGGGQETQYF
TGTGCCAGCAGTGACGGTGCGGGGGGGGGCCAAGAGACCCAGTACTTC
>TRBD2|-|TRBJ2-3|TRBV4-2
CASSQDTGGSTDTQYF
TGTGCCAGCAGCCAAGATACGGGAGGAAGCACAGATACGCAGTATTTT
>TRBD1|-|TRBJ2-7|TRBV6-6
CASSPPGTGAYEQYF
TGTGCCAGCAGTCCCCCCGGGACAGGCGCCTACGAGCAGTACTTC
>TRBD2|-|TRBJ2-7|TRBV11-2
CASSLTPGGWSYEQYF
TGTGCCAGCAGCTTAACACCGGGAGGGTGGTCCTACGAGCAGTACTTC
>-|-|TRBJ2-3|TRBV5-4
CASSGTGTRTDTQYF
TGTGCCAGCAGCGGGACGGGGACTCGCACAGATACGCAGTATTTT
>-|-|TRBJ2-3|TRBV19
CASSDQADSTDTQYF
TGTGCCAGTAGCGACCAAGCGGATAGCACAGATACGCAGTATTTT
>-|-|TRBJ2-5|TRBV4-3
CASSQDLRDQETQYF
TGCGCCAGCAGCCAAGATCTCCGGGACCAAGAGACCCAGTACTTC
>TRBD1|once|TRBJ2-7|TRBV4-3
CASSQVPGQGAYEQYF
TGCGCCAGCAGCCAAGTTCCGGGACAGGGGGCATACGAGCAGTACTTC
>-|-|TRBJ1-5|TRBV6-1
CASAGRSNQPQHF
TGTGCCAGTGCAGGCCGGAGCAATCAGCCCCAGCATTTT
>TRBD2|once|TRBJ2-5|TRBV2
CASSPWGSGDQETQYF
TGTGCCAGCAGCCCCTGGGGTAGCGGGGACCAAGAGACCCAGTACTTC
>TRBD1|-|TRBJ2-5|TRBV25-1
CASSESRTGFQETQYF
TGTGCCAGCAGTGAATCCCGGACAGGTTTCCAAGAGACCCAGTACTTC
>TRBD2|-|TRBJ2-1|TRBV7-3
CASSPLATSGSPHNEQFF
TGTGCCAGCAGCCCATTGGCTACTAGCGGGAGTCCTCACAATGAGCAGTTCTTC
>TRBD1|once|TRBJ1-1|TRBV18
CASSPRTGVDMNTEAFF
TGTGCCAGCTCACCACGGACAGGGGTTGATATGAACACTGAAGCTTTCTTT
>TRBD1|-|TRBJ2-5|TRBV4-3
CASSQESQGGQVSAQYF
TGCGCCAGCAGCCAGGAATCACAGGGGGGCCAAGTTTCGGCCCAGTACTTC
>TRBD2|-|TRBJ2-1|TRBV5-4
CASRVREGYNEQFF
TGTGCCAGCAGGGTACGGGAGGGCTACAATGAGCAGTTCTTC
>-|-|TRBJ1-5|TRBV10-3
CAITSWQGNQPQHF
TGTGCCATCACTAGCTGGCAGGGCAATCAGCCCCAGCATTTT
>-|-|TRBJ1-4|TRBV4-3
CASSQDRRIATNEKLFF
TGCGCCAGCAGCCAAGATCGGCGGATAGCAACTAATGAAAAACTGTTTTTT
>TRBD2|-|TRBJ2-7|TRBV4-1
CASSRLAGSSYEQYF
TGCGCCAGCAGCCGACTAGCGGGATCCTCCTACGAGCAGTACTTC
>-|-|TRBJ1-5|TRBV11-2
CASSLRSGDSNQPQHF
TGTGCCAGCAGCTTACGGTCAGGGGATAGCAATCAGCCCCAGCATTTT
>TRBD1|-|TRBJ2-7|TRBV6-5
CASRDRDHEQYF
TGTGCCAGCAGGGACAGGGATCACGAGCAGTACTTC
>TRBD2|once|TRBJ2-1|TRBV4-2
CASSQGLAGTYNEQFF
TGTGCCAGCAGCCAAGGTTTAGCGGGAACTTACAATGAGCAGTTCTTC
>TRBD1|few|TRBJ1-2|TRBV5-6
CAGQGPYGYTF
TGTGCCGGACAGGGTCCCTATGGCTACACCTTC